The entry below describes one T cell receptor beta chain. The data were obtained in a study of blood T cell repertoires in COVID-19. Study-level background: The analysed material was cDNA or gDNA that came from T cells, B-cell-depleted T cells, or PBMCs.

The CDR3 is 15 amino acids. V dropped 4 bases and J dropped 9; count of bases not matched to a gene: 12. Germline loops: CDR1 SGHDN, CDR2 FVKESK. Seattle patients were enrolled during active infection and followed longitudinally. In the authors' workflow: Using reference gene primer amplification, nucleated cell counts were estimated. This table comes from immunoSEQ multiplex PCR, and its TCRdb copy is limited to in-frame clones, with some not included. V and J calls and clone size are those listed in that table; D and trimming were worked out from the DNA. Of some 290,000 clones listed, almost 90% are singletons.

The V gene is TRBV14, the J gene TRBJ2-1, with 7 bases lining up with TRBD2. Sequencing used peripheral blood. This TCR was sampled from a woman aged 30 to 39 with COVID-19, enrolled during active disease. DNA for the CDR3: TGTGCCAGCAGCCGCTTATCGGGCAGGGAGGGTGAGCAGTTCTTC. It yields the protein CASSRLSGREGEQFF.